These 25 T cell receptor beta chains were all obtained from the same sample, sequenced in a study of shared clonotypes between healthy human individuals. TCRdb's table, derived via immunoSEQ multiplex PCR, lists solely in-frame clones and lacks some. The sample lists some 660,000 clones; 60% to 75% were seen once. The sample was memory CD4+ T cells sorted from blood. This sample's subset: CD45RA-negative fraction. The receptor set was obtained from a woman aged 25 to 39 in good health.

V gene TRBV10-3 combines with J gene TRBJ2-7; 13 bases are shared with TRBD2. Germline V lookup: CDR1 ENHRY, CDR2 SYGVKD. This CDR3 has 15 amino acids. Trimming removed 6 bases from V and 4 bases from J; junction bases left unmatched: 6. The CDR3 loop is CAIRGTSGNFYEQYF. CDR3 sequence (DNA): TGTGCCATCAGGGGGACTAGCGGGAACTTTTACGAGCAGTACTTC.

CDR3 bases: TGTGCCAGCAGGCTGGACAGGGACACTGAAGCTTTCTTT. It translates to CASRLDRDTEAFF. This chain joins TRBV2 and TRBJ1-1; 8 nucleotides match TRBD1. The CDR3 is 13 residues long. The J segment lost 3 bases and the V segment lost 6 bases, leaving 3 bases of the junction unmatched. Per germline, CDR1 SNHLY and CDR2 FYNNEI. Drawing the rest from reference TRBV2 and TRBJ1-1, the complete variable domain is EPEVTQTPSHQVTQMGQEVILRCVPISNHLYFYWYRQILGQKVEFLVSFYNNEISEKSEIFDDQFSVERPDGSNFTLKIRSTKLEDSAMYFCASRLDRDTEAFFGQGTRLTVV.

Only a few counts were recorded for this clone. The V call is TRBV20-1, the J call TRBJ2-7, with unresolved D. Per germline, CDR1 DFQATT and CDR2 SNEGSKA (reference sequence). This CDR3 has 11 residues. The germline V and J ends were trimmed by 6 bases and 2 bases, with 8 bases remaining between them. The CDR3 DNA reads TGCAGTGCGGACGTAGCCTACGAGCAGTACTTC. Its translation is CSADVAYEQYF.

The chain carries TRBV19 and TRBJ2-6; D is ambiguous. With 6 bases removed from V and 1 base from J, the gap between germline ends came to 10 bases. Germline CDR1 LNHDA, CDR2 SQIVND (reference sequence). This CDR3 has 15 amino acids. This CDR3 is CASRGGPSGANVLTF. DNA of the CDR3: TGTGCCAGTAGGGGCGGACCATCTGGGGCCAACGTCCTGACTTTC. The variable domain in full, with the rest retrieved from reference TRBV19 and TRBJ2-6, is DGGITQSPKYLFRKEGQNVTLSCEQNLNHDAMYWYRQDPGQGLRLIYYSQIVNDFQKGDIAEGYSVSREKKESFPLTVTSAQKNPTAFYLCASRGGPSGANVLTFGAGSRLTVL.

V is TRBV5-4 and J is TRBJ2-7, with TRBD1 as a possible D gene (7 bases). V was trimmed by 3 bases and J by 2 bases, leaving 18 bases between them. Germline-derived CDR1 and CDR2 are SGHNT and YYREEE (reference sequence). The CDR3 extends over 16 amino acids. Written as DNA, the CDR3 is TGTGCCAGCAGCTCCGGGGGAAGGACAGGCACCTACGAGCAGTACTTC. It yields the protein CASSSGGRTGTYEQYF.

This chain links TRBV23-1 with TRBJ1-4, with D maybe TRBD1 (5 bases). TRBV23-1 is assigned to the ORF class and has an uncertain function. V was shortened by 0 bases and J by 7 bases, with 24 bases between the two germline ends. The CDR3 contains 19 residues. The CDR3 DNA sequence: TGCGCCAGCAGTCAATCTTGGCAGGGAACACCCTCGGTAGGTGAAAAACTGTTTTTT. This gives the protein CASSQSWQGTPSVGEKLFF.

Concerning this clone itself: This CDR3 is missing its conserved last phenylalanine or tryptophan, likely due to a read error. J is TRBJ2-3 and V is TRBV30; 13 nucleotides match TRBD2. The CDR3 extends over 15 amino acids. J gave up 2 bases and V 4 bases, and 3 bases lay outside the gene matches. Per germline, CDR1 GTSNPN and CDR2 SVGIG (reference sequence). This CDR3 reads CAWKGLAGFTDTQYL. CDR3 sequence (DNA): TGTGCCTGGAAGGGACTAGCGGGATTCACAGATACGCAGTATCTT.

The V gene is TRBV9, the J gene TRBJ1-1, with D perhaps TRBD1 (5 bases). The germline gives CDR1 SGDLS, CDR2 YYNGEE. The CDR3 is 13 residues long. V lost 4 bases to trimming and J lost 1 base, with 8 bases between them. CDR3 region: CASSIGGNTEAFF. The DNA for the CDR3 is TGTGCCAGCAGCATCGGGGGGAACACTGAAGCTTTCTTT.

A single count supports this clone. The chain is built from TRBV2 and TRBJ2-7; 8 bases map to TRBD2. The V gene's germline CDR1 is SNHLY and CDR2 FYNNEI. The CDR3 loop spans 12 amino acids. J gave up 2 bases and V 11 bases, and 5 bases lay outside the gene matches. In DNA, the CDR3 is TGTGCCGGGCAGCGGGGGACCTACGAGCAGTACTTC. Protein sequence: CAGQRGTYEQYF. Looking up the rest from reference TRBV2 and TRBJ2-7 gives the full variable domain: EPEVTQTPSHQVTQMGQEVILRCVPISNHLYFYWYRQILGQKVEFLVSFYNNEISEKSEIFDDQFSVERPDGSNFTLKIRSTKLEDSAMYFCAGQRGTYEQYFGPGTRLTVT.

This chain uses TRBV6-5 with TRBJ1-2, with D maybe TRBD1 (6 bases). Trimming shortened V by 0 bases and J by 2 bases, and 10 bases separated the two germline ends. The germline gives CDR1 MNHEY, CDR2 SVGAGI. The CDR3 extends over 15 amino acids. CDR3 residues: CASSYSGGPNYGYTF. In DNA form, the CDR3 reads TGTGCCAGCAGTTACTCGGGGGGCCCCAACTATGGCTACACCTTC.

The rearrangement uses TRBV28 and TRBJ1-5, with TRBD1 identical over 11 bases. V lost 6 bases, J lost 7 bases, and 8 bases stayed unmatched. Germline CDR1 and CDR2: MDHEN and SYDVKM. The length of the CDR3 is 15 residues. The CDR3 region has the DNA TGTGCCAGCAGACCGGGACAGGGGGAGAGGCAGCCCCAGCATTTT. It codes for CASRPGQGERQPQHF.

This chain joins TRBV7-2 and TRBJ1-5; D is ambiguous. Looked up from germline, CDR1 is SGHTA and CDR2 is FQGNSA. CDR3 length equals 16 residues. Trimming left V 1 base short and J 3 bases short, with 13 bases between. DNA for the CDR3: TGTGCCAGCAGCTTAGGGCATCGGACGGACAATCAGCCCCAGCATTTT. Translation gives CASSLGHRTDNQPQHF.

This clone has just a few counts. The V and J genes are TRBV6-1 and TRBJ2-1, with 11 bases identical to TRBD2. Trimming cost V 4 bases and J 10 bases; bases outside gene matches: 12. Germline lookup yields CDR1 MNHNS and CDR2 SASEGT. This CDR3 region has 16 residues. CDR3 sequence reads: CASSGGLLAGDEEQFF. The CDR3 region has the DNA TGTGCCAGCAGTGGGGGTTTACTAGCGGGGGACGAGGAGCAGTTCTTC.

The DNA for the CDR3 is TGTGCCAGCAGTAACCAGCGAGAAGAGCAGTTCTTC. It yields the protein CASSNQREEQFF. V and J are TRBV6-6 and TRBJ2-1; D unresolved. The CDR3 sequence is 12 residues long. The germline V gene encodes CDR1 MNHNY and CDR2 SVGAGI (reference sequence). Trimming pared 5 bases from V and 10 bases from J, leaving 12 bases between.

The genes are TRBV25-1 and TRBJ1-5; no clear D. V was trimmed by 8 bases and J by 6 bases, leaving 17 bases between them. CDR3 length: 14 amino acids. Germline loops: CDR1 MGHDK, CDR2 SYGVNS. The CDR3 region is CASGGPGSSQPQHF. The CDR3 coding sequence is TGTGCCAGCGGTGGACCGGGGAGTTCTCAGCCCCAGCATTTT. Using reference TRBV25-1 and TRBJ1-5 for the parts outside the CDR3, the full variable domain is EADIYQTPRYLVIGTGKKITLECSQTMGHDKMYWYQQDPGMELHLIHYSYGVNSTEKGDLSSESTVSRIRTEHFPLTLESARPSHTSQYLCASGGPGSSQPQHFGDGTRLSIL.

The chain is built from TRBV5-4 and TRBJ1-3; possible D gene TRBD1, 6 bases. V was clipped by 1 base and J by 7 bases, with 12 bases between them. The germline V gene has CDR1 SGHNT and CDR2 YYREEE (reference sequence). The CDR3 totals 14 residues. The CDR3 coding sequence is TGTGCCAGCAGCTTGTGGGGGGCAGAGAACACCATATATTTT. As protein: CASSLWGAENTIYF.

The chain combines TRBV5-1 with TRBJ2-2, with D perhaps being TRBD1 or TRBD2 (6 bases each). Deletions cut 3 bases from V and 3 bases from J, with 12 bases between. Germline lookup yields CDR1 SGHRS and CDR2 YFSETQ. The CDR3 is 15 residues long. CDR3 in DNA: TGCGCCAGCAGCTGGAGGGGGGAATACACCGGGGAGCTGTTTTTT. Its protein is CASSWRGEYTGELFF.

The CDR3 sequence: CASSLDLVIYEQYF. CDR3 DNA: TGCGCCAGCAGCTTGGACTTGGTGATCTACGAGCAGTACTTC. The J gene is TRBJ2-7, the V gene TRBV5-1; unclear D gene. CDR3 length: 14 residues. Per the germline V gene, CDR1 is SGHRS and CDR2 is YFSETQ. V dropped 0 bases and J dropped 3 bases, with 10 bases sitting between them.

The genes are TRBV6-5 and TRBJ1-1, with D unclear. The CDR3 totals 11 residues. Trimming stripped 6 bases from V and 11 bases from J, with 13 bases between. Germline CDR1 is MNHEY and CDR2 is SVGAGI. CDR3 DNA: TGTGCCAGCAGGGGCGCCAGACGGGCTTTCTTT. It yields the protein CASRGARRAFF.

The CDR3 sequence is CAISERRDFYNEQFF. As DNA, the CDR3 is TGTGCCATCAGTGAACGTCGGGACTTCTACAATGAGCAGTTCTTC. The chain links TRBV10-3 to TRBJ2-1, with a possible D match to TRBD2 (6 bases). This CDR3 is built from 15 residues. CDR1 is ENHRY, CDR2 SYGVKD, per germline. Trimming left V 3 bases short and J 3 bases short, with 12 bases between.

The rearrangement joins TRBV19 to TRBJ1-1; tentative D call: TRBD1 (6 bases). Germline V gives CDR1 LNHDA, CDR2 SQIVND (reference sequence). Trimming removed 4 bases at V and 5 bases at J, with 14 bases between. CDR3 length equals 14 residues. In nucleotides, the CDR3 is TGTGCCAGTAGTAGCACATACAGGGCGACTGAAGCTTTCTTT. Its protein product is CASSSTYRATEAFF.

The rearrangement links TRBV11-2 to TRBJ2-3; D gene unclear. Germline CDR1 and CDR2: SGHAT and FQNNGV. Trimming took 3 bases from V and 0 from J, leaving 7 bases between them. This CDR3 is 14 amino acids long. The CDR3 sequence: CASSFSSSTDTQYF. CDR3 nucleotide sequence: TGTGCCAGCAGCTTTTCATCCAGCACAGATACGCAGTATTTT.

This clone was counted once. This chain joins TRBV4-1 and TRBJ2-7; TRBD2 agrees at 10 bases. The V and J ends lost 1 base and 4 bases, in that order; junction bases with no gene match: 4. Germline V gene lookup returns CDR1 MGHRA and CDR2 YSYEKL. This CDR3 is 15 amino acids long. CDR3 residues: CASSQVGLAEYEQYF. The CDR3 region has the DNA TGCGCCAGCAGCCAAGTTGGACTAGCGGAGTACGAGCAGTACTTC.

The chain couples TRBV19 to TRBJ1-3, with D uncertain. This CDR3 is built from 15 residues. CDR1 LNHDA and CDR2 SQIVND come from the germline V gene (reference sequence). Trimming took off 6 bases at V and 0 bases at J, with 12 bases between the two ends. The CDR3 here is CASRKMGSSGNTIYF. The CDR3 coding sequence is TGTGCCAGTAGAAAAATGGGGTCCTCTGGAAACACCATATATTTT.

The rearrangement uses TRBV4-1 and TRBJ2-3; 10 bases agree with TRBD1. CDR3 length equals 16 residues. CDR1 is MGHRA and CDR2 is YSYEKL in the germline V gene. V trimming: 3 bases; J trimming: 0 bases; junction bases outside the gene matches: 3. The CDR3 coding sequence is TGCGCCAGCAGCCAGACAGGGGGCGAAAGCACAGATACGCAGTATTTT. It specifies CASSQTGGESTDTQYF.